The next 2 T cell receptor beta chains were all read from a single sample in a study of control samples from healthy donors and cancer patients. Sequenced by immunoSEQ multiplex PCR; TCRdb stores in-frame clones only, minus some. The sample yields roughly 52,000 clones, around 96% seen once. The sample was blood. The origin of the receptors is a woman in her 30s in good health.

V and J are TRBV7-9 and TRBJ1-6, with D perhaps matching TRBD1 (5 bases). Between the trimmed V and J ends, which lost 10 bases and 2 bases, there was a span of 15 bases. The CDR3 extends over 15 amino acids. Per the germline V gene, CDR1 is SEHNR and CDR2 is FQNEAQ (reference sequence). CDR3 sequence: CATTSQGAYNSPLHF. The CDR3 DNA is TGTGCCACCACGTCCCAAGGGGCCTATAATTCACCCCTCCACTTT.

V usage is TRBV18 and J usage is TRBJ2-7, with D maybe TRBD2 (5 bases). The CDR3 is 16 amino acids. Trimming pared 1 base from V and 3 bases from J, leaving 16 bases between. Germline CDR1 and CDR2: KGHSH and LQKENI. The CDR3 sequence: CASSPQAQDSNYEQYF. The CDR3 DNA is TGTGCCAGCTCACCACAGGCTCAGGACTCCAACTACGAGCAGTACTTC.